This T cell receptor beta chain was captured in a study of Ad26.COV2.S vaccination and SARS-CoV-2 variants. Study summary: Once or twice, 56 days apart, Ad26.COV2.S was delivered intramuscularly.

The V end lost 6 bases, the J end lost 3 bases, and 16 bases lay between the germline ends. The germline gives CDR1 SGHKS, CDR2 YYEKEE (reference sequence). The length of the CDR3 is 15 residues. The repertoire was sequenced with immunoSEQ multiplex PCR; TCRdb's copy has only in-frame clones and lacks some. Among hundreds of thousands of clones listed, around 90% were seen once. Treatment noted: around 19 received Ad26.COV2.S at low or high dose, single or two shots; about 5 received placebo; per-sample allocation not given. Day 63 after the first injection of vaccine or placebo was the sampling time. The sample holds one count of this clone. Its specificity is unknown. Broader study findings: Vaccine recipients surpassed placebo recipients in spike-specific TCR breadth.

This clonotype was obtained from a person between 18 and 59 years old who received the Ad26.COV2.S COVID-19 vaccine or a placebo. V gene TRBV5-5 combines with J gene TRBJ1-5, with D possibly being TRBD1 (6 bases). Sequenced material: peripheral blood, taken in a trial of Ad26.COV2.S vaccine versus placebo. CDR3 protein: CASTTDSFSNQPQHF. The CDR3, as DNA: TGTGCCAGCACCACGGACAGTTTCTCCAATCAGCCCCAGCATTTT.